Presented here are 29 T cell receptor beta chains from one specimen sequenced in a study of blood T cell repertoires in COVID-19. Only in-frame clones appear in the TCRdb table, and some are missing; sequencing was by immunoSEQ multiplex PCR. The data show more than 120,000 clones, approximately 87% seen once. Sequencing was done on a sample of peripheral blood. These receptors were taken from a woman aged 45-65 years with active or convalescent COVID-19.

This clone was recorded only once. CDR3 bases: TGTGCCAGCAGTTTAGGAGAGAGGAGCGGCTACACCTTC. Its translation: CASSLGERSGYTF. The chain links TRBV12-3 or TRBV12-4 to TRBJ1-2; D gene uncertain. Trimming cost V 1 base and J 8 bases, with 11 bases left between them. The CDR3 runs to 13 residues.

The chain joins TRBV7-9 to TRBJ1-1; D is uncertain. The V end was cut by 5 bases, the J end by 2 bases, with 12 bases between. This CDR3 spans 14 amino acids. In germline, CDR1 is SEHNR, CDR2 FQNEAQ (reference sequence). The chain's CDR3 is CASSPFQVNTEAFF. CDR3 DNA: TGTGCCAGCAGCCCTTTCCAGGTAAACACTGAAGCTTTCTTT.

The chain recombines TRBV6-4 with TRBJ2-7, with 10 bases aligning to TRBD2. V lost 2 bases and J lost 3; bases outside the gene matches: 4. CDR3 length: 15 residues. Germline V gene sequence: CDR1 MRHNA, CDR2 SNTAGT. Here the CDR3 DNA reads TGTGCCAGCAGTGACGGTGCTAGCGGGGGCTACGAGCAGTACTTC. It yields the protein CASSDGASGGYEQYF.

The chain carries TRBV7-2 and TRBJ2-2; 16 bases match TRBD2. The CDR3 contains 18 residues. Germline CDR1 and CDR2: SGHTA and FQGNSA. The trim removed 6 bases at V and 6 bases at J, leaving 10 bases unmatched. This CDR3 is CASRSTGTSGRAAGELFF. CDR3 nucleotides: TGTGCCAGCAGGTCCACCGGGACTAGCGGGAGGGCCGCCGGGGAGCTGTTTTTT.

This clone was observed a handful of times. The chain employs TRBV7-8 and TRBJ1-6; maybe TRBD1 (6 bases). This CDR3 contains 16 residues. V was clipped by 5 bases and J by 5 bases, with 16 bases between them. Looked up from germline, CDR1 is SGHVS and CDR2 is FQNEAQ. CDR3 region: CASSRNHRDDNSPLHF. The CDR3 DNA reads TGTGCCAGCAGCCGTAACCACAGGGACGATAATTCACCCCTCCACTTT.

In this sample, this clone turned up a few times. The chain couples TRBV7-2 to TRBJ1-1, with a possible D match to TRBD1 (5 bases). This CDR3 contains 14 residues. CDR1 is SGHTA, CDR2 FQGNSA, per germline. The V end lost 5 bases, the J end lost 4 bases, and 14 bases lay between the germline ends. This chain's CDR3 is CASSLSWGGTEAFF. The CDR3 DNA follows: TGTGCCAGCAGCCTATCCTGGGGCGGCACTGAAGCTTTCTTT.

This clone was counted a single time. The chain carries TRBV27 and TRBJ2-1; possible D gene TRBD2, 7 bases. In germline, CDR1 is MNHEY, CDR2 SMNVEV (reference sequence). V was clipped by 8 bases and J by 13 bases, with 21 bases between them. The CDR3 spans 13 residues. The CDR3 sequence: CASRPTKGGHQFF. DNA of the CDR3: TGTGCCAGCCGTCCAACGAAGGGGGGGCATCAGTTCTTC.

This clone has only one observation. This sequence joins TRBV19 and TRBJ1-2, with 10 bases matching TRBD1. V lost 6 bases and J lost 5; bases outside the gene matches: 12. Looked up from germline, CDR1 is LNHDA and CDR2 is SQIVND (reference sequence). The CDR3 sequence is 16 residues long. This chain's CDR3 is CASSEGQGPRGYGYTF. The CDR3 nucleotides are TGTGCCAGTAGCGAGGGACAGGGGCCTAGAGGATATGGCTACACCTTC.

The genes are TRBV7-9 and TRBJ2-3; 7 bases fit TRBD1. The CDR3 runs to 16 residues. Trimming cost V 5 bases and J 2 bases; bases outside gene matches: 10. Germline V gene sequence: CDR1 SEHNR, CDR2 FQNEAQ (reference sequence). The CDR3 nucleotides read TGTGCCAGCAGCGTCAGCCGGGACAGTCACACAGATACGCAGTATTTT. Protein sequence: CASSVSRDSHTDTQYF.

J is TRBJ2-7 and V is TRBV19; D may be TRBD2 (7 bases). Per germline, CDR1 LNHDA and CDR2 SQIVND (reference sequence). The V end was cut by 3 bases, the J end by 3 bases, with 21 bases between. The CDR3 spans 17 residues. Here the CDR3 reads CASSIGGGKGHYYEQYF. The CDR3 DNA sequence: TGTGCCAGTAGTATTGGGGGGGGCAAGGGCCATTACTACGAGCAGTACTTC.

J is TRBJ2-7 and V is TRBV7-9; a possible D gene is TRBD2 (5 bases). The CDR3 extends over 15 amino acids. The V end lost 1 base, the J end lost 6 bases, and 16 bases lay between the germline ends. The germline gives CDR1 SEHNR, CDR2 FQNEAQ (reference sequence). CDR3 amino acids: CASSLDTSLGSEQYF. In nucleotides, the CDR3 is TGTGCCAGCAGCTTAGATACATCCTTGGGGAGCGAGCAGTACTTC.

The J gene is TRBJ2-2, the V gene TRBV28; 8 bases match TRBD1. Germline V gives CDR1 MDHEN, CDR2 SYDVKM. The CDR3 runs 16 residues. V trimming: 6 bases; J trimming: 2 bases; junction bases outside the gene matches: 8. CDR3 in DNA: TGTGCCAGCAGACTACCGGGACAGGCAAACACCGGGGAGCTGTTTTTT. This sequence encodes CASRLPGQANTGELFF.

CDR3 protein: CAWTPQGISPLHF. CDR3 nucleotides: TGTGCCTGGACCCCCCAGGGCATTTCACCCCTCCACTTT. The chain joins TRBV30 to TRBJ1-6; possibly TRBD1 for D (5 bases). CDR3 length: 13 amino acids. V was pared by 4 bases and J by 9 bases, with 13 bases between. Germline lookup yields CDR1 GTSNPN and CDR2 SVGIG (reference sequence).

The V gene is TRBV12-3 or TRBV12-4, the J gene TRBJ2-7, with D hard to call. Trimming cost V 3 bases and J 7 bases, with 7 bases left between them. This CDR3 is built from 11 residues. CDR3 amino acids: CASSFELEQYF. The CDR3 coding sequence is TGTGCCAGCAGTTTTGAGCTGGAGCAGTACTTC.

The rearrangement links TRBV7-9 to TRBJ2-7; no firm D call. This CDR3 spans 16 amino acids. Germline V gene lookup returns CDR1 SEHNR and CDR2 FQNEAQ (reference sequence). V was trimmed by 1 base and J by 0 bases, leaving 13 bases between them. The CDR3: CASSLGGTSSSYEQYF. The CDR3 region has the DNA TGTGCCAGCAGCTTAGGCGGAACGAGTAGCTCCTACGAGCAGTACTTC. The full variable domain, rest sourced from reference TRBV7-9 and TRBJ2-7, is DTGVSQNPRHKITKRGQNVTFRCDPISEHNRLYWYRQTLGQGPEFLTYFQNEAQLEKSRLLSDRFSAERPKGSFSTLEIQRTEQGDSAMYLCASSLGGTSSSYEQYFGPGTRLTVT.

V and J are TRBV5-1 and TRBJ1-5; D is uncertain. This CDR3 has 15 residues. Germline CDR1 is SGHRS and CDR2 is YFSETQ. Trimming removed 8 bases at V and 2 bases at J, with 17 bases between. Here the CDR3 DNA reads TGCGCCAGTAGGCTTACAGCCTTTGGCAATCAGCCCCAGCATTTT. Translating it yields CASRLTAFGNQPQHF.

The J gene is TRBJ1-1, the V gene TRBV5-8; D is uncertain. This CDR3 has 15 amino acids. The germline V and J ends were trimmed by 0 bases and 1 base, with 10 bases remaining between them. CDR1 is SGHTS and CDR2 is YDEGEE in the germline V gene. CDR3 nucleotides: TGTGCCAGCAGCTTGGCCGGTTCCGCGAACACTGAAGCTTTCTTT. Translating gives CASSLAGSANTEAFF.

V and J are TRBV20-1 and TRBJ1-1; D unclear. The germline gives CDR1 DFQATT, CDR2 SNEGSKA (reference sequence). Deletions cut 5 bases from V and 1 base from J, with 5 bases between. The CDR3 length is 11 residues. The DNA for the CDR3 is TGCAGTGCTGACAAGAACACTGAAGCTTTCTTT. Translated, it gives CSADKNTEAFF.

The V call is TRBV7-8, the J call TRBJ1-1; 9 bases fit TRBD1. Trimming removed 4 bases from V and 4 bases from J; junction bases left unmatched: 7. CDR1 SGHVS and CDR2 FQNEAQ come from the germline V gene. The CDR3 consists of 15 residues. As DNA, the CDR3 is TGTGCCAGCAGCTCGCCATTGACAGGGGGCACTGAAGCTTTCTTT. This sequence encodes CASSSPLTGGTEAFF.

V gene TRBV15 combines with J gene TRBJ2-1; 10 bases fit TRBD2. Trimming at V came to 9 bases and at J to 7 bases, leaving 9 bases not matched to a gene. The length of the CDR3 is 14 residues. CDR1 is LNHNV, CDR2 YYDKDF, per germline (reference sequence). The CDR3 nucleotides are TGTGCCACGACGAGCGGGGGGGCGTTTAATGAGCAGTTCTTC. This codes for CATTSGGAFNEQFF. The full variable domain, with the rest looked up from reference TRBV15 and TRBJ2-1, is DAMVIQNPRYQVTQFGKPVTLSCSQTLNHNVMYWYQQKSSQAPKLLFHYYDKDFNNEADTPDNFQSRRPNTSFCFLDIRSPGLGDTAMYLCATTSGGAFNEQFFGPGTRLTVL.

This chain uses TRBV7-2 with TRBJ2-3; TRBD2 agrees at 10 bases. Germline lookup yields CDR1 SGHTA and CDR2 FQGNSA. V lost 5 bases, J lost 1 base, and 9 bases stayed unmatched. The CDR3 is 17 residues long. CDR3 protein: CASSLSLAGVGTDTQYF. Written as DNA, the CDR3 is TGTGCCAGCAGCCTATCGCTAGCGGGGGTAGGCACAGATACGCAGTATTTT.

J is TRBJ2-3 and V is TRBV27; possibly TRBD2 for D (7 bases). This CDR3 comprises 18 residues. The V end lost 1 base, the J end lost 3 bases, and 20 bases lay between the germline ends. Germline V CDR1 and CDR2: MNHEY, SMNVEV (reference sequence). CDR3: CASSLLASGGAKTDTQYF. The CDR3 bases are TGTGCCAGCAGTTTATTGGCGTCGGGGGGCGCGAAGACAGATACGCAGTATTTT.

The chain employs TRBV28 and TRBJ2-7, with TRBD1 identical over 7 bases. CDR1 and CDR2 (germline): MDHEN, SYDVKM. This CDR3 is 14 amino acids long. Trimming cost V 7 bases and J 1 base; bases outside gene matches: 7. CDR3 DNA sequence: TGTGCCAGCATCTCGGACAGGTATTCCTACGAGCAGTACTTC. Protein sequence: CASISDRYSYEQYF. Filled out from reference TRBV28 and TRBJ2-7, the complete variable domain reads DVKVTQSSRYLVKRTGEKVFLECVQDMDHENMFWYRQDPGLGLRLIYFSYDVKMKEKGDIPEGYSVSREKKERFSLILESASTNQTSMYLCASISDRYSYEQYFGPGTRLTVT.

CDR3 region: CASGPTLLLLIF. The CDR3 bases are TGTGCCAGCGGTCCTACCTTGCTGTTGTTGATCTTC. The genes are TRBV21-1 and TRBJ2-1; the D call TRBD2 from the table was never checked on the DNA. TRBV21-1 is labeled a pseudogene. The CDR3 is 12 amino acids.

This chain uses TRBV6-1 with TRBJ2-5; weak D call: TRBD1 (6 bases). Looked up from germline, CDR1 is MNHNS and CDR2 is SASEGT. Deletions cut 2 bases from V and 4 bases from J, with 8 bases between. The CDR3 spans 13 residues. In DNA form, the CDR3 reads TGTGCCAGCAGTGAATACAGGGCAGAGACCCAGTACTTC. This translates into CASSEYRAETQYF.

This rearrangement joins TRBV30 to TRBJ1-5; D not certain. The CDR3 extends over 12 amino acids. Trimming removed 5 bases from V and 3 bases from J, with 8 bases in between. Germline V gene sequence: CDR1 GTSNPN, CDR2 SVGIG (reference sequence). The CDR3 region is CAWGPNNQPQHF. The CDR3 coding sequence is TGTGCCTGGGGACCCAACAATCAGCCCCAGCATTTT.

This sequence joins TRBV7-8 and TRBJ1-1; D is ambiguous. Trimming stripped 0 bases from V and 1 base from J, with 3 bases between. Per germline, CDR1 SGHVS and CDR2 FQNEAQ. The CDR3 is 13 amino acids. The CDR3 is CASSLARNTEAFF. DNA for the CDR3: TGTGCCAGCAGCTTAGCGCGGAACACTGAAGCTTTCTTT.

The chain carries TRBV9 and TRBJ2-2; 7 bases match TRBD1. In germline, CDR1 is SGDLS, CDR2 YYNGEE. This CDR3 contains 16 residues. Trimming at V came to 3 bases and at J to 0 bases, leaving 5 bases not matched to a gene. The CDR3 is CASSAGQASNTGELFF. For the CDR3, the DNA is TGTGCCAGCAGCGCCGGACAGGCCTCGAACACCGGGGAGCTGTTTTTT.

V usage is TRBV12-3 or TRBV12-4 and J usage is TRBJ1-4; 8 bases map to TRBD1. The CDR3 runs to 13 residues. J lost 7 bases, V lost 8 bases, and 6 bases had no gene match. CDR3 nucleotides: TGTGCCAGCGGCAGGGGGCGAGGTGAAAAACTGTTTTTT. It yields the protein CASGRGRGEKLFF.